A selection of T cell receptor beta chains follows, all from one sample in a study of cytomegalovirus exposure and HLA in healthy donors. Libraries were prepared by immunoSEQ multiplex PCR; TCRdb keeps only in-frame clonotypes and omits some of them. This table holds 190,000 or so clones, 75% to 90% found once. The sequencing input was PBMCs. These receptor sequences come from a boy aged 10-17 years in good health and CMV-seronegative. CDR3s include the opening cysteine and the closing phenylalanine or tryptophan. D genes are given only for firm matches. Clone size, where shown, is once, few, many, or a class for clones that have expanded.

v_gene	len	d_gene	abundance	j_gene	CDR3aa	CDR3nt
TRBV12-5	11	NA	NA	TRBJ1-1	CASGLSRGTFF	TGTGCTAGTGGTTTGTCCAGGGGTACTTTCTTT
TRBV27	14	TRBD1	few	TRBJ1-2	CASSSDRGTGGYTF	TGTGCCAGCAGCTCCGACAGGGGAACAGGAGGCTACACCTTC
TRBV29-1	13	NA	once	TRBJ1-1	CSGGRRQNTEAFF	TGCAGCGGGGGGAGGCGACAGAACACTGAAGCTTTCTTT
TRBV5-1	15	NA	few	TRBJ2-7	CASSVSTGPFDEQYF	TGCGCCAGCAGCGTATCGACAGGCCCCTTTGACGAGCAGTACTTC
TRBV28	13	NA	NA	TRBJ2-1	CASRIPRADEQFF	TGTGCCAGCCGAATCCCGAGGGCGGATGAGCAGTTCTTC
TRBV29-1	14	TRBD2	NA	TRBJ2-1	CSVVGAGGPDEQFF	TGCAGCGTTGTAGGAGCGGGAGGGCCGGATGAGCAGTTCTTC
TRBV30	12	NA	few	TRBJ1-1	CAWSRGPWWAFF	TGTGCCTGGAGTAGAGGTCCCTGGTGGGCTTTCTTT
TRBV2	18	TRBD2	NA	TRBJ2-5	CASSRTSGAVGDQETQYF	TGTGCCAGCAGTCGGACTAGCGGGGCGGTGGGGGACCAAGAGACCCAGTACTTC
TRBV9	15	TRBD1	NA	TRBJ1-2	CASSAKLTGGSGYTF	TGTGCCAGCAGCGCGAAATTGACAGGGGGCTCTGGCTACACCTTC
TRBV5-1	16	NA	NA	TRBJ2-7	CASSSFPIGSSYEQYF	TGCGCCAGCAGCTCTTTTCCGATCGGGAGCTCCTACGAGCAGTACTTC
TRBV6-5	14	NA	NA	TRBJ2-7	CASRAPGTHYEQYF	TGTGCCAGCAGGGCGCCCGGGACACACTACGAGCAGTACTTC
TRBV5-5	15	NA	NA	TRBJ1-1	CASSLAPWGDTEAFF	TGTGCCAGCAGCTTGGCCCCCTGGGGGGACACTGAAGCTTTCTTT
TRBV9	15	TRBD1	NA	TRBJ2-7	CASSSNDRDPYEQYF	TGTGCCAGCAGTTCCAACGACAGGGATCCTTACGAGCAGTACTTC
TRBV15	13	NA	NA	TRBJ2-1	CATSRGGRNEQFF	TGTGCCACCAGCAGAGGAGGGCGGAATGAGCAGTTCTTC
TRBV30	14	NA	NA	TRBJ1-1	CAWSSGVPNTEAFF	TGTGCCTGGAGCTCGGGGGTCCCAAACACTGAAGCTTTCTTT
TRBV5-6	17	TRBD2	NA	TRBJ2-1	CASSNEGLADSYNEQFF	TGTGCCAGCAGTAACGAGGGACTAGCCGACTCCTACAATGAGCAGTTCTTC
TRBV5-8	14	NA	NA	TRBJ1-6	CASSLGRGRTPLHF	TGTGCCAGCAGCTTGGGGCGGGGGCGGACACCCCTCCACTTT
TRBV7-2	15	NA	few	TRBJ1-6	CASSLSSNWNSPLHF	TGTGCCAGCAGCTTATCTTCTAACTGGAATTCACCCCTCCACTTT
TRBV30	14	NA	NA	TRBJ1-2	CAWSRAPSSYGYTF	TGTGCCTGGAGCAGGGCCCCCTCTTCCTATGGCTACACCTTC
TRBV5-1	14	TRBD1	NA	TRBJ1-2	CASSLTQGVGGYTF	TGCGCCAGCAGCTTAACACAGGGGGTCGGTGGCTACACCTTC
TRBV7-6	14	NA	NA	TRBJ2-2	CASSLVGPPGELFF	TGTGCCAGCAGCTTAGTGGGGCCCCCCGGGGAGCTGTTTTTT
TRBV5-4	15	TRBD2	NA	TRBJ2-5	CASSLGGGRSETQYF	TGTGCCAGCAGCTTGGGCGGCGGGAGGTCTGAGACCCAGTACTTC
TRBV5-1	12	TRBD1	NA	TRBJ1-1	CASSPGQGLTFF	TGCGCCAGCAGCCCTGGACAGGGGCTGACTTTCTTT
TRBV9	17	TRBD2	NA	TRBJ2-1	CASSVSLAESSYNEQFF	TGTGCCAGCAGCGTCTCCCTAGCGGAGAGCTCCTACAATGAGCAGTTCTTC
TRBV2	12	NA	NA	TRBJ1-2	CASLGAGGGYTF	TGTGCCAGCTTGGGGGCAGGAGGTGGCTACACCTTC
TRBV19	14	NA	once	TRBJ1-5	CASTWGGIAQPQHF	TGTGCCAGTACCTGGGGAGGGATCGCTCAGCCCCAGCATTTT
TRBV13	13	NA	NA	TRBJ1-1	CASSLVRGTEAFF	TGTGCCAGCAGCTTAGTTCGGGGCACTGAAGCTTTCTTT
TRBV29-1	14	TRBD1	NA	TRBJ2-1	CSVEGTGESREQFF	TGCAGCGTTGAAGGGACAGGGGAGTCCCGTGAGCAGTTCTTC
TRBV7-2	12	TRBD2	NA	TRBJ2-7	CASSPAGYEQYF	TGTGCCAGCAGCCCAGCGGGGTACGAGCAGTACTTC
TRBV28	14	NA	NA	TRBJ1-1	CASSLVHLPTEAFF	TGTGCCAGCAGTCTGGTACATCTCCCGACTGAAGCTTTCTTT
TRBV7-9	13	TRBD1	NA	TRBJ1-5	CASSETGNQPQHF	TGTGCCAGCAGCGAGACAGGGAATCAGCCCCAGCATTTT
TRBV11-3	16	NA	NA	TRBJ2-1	CASSLRLSRDYNEQFF	TGTGCCAGCAGCTTACGGCTGAGCAGGGACTACAATGAGCAGTTCTTC
TRBV2	11	NA	NA	TRBJ2-5	CASSGEETQYF	TGTGCCAGCAGTGGTGAGGAGACCCAGTACTTC
TRBV9	16	TRBD1	NA	TRBJ2-1	CASSVVGTGGINEQFF	TGTGCCAGCAGCGTAGTTGGGACAGGGGGCATCAATGAGCAGTTCTTC
TRBV5-6	12	NA	NA	TRBJ2-4	CASSLAGDIQYF	TGTGCCAGCAGCTTGGCCGGGGACATTCAGTACTTC
TRBV15	14	NA	once	TRBJ1-2	CATSRDPGDYGYTF	TGTGCCACCAGCAGAGATCCGGGGGACTATGGCTACACCTTC
TRBV10-2	13	NA	NA	TRBJ1-1	CASSAGVNTEAFF	TGCGCCAGCAGCGCCGGGGTGAACACTGAAGCTTTCTTT
TRBV6-6	15	NA	few	TRBJ1-1	CASSPSIVSNTEAFF	TGTGCCAGCAGCCCTAGTATCGTCTCGAACACTGAAGCTTTCTTT
TRBV9	15	NA	once	TRBJ2-7	CASSVKAAFSYEQYF	TGTGCCAGCAGCGTAAAGGCGGCCTTTTCCTACGAGCAGTACTTC
TRBV11-2	16	NA	NA	TRBJ1-1	CASSSNKGRVNTEAFF	TGTGCCAGCAGCTCCAATAAAGGGAGGGTGAACACTGAAGCTTTCTTT
TRBV19	16	TRBD1	NA	TRBJ1-1	CASNGLGTGGSTEAFF	TGTGCCAGTAACGGACTTGGGACAGGCGGGAGCACTGAAGCTTTCTTT
TRBV7-2	19	TRBD2	few	TRBJ2-7	CASSWKDGTSGLAGYEQYF	TGTGCCAGCAGCTGGAAGGACGGGACCTCGGGACTAGCGGGATACGAGCAGTACTTC
TRBV30	13	NA	once	TRBJ2-2	CAWSGIVTGELFF	TGTGCCTGGAGCGGGATAGTTACCGGGGAGCTGTTTTTT
TRBV7-9	17	TRBD2	NA	TRBJ2-1	CASSLRTSGSSYNEQFF	TGTGCCAGCAGCCTACGGACTAGCGGGAGCTCCTACAATGAGCAGTTCTTC
TRBV6-5	14	NA	NA	TRBJ2-7	CASSLTRVAYEQYF	TGTGCCAGCAGTTTGACCAGGGTTGCCTACGAGCAGTACTTC
TRBV6-1	13	NA	NA	TRBJ1-6	CASSERYHSPLHF	TGTGCCAGCAGTGAACGGTATCATTCACCCCTCCACTTT